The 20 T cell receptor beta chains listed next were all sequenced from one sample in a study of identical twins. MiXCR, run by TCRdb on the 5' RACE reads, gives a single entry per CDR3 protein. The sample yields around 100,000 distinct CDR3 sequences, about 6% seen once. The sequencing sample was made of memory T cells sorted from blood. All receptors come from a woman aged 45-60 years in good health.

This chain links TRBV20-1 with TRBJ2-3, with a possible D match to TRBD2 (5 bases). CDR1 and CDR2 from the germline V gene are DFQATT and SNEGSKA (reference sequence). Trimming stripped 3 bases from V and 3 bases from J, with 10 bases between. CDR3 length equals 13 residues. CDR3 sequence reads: CSASSGLTDTQYF. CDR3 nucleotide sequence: TGCAGTGCTAGTTCGGGATTAACAGATACGCAGTATTTT.

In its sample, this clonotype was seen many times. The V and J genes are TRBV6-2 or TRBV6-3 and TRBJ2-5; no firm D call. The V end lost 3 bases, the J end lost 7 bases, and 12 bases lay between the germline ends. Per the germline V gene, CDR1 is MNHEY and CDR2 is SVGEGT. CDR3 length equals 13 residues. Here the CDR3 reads CASSYLEPGTQYF. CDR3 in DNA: TGTGCCAGCAGTTATCTAGAACCTGGGACCCAGTACTTC.

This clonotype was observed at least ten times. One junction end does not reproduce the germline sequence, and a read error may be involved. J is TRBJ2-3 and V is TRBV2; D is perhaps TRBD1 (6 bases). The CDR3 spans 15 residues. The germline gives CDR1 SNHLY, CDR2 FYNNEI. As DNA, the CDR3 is TGTGCCAGCATTGAAATGGGGGCAGGCACAGATACGCAGTATTTT. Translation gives CASIEMGAGTDTQYF.

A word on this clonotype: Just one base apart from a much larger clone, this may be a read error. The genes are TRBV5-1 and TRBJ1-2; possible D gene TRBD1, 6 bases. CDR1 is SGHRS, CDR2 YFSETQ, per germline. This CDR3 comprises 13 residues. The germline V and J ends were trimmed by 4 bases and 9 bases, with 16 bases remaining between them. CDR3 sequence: CASSVGQKYSYTF. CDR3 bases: TGCGCCAGCAGCGTCGGACAGAAATATAGCTACACCTTC.

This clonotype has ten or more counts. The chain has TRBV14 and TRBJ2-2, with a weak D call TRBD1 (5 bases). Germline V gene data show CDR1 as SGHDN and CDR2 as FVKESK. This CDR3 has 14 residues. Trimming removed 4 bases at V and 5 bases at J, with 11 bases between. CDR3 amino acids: CASSPRQITGELFF. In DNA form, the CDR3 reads TGTGCCAGCAGCCCCCGACAGATAACCGGGGAGCTGTTTTTT.

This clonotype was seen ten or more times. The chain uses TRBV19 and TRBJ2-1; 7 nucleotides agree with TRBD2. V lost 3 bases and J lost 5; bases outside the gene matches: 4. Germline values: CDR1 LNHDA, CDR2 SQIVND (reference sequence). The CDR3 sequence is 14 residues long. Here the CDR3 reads CASSIALADNEQFF. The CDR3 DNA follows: TGTGCCAGTAGTATCGCTCTAGCGGACAATGAGCAGTTCTTC. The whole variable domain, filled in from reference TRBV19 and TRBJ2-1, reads DGGITQSPKYLFRKEGQNVTLSCEQNLNHDAMYWYRQDPGQGLRLIYYSQIVNDFQKGDIAEGYSVSREKKESFPLTVTSAQKNPTAFYLCASSIALADNEQFFGPGTRLTVL.

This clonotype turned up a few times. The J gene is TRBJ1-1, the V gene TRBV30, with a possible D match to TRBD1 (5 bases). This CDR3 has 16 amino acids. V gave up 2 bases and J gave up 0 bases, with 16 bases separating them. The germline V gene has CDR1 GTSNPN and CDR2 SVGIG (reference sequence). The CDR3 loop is CAWSRGEGIMNTEAFF. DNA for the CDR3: TGTGCCTGGAGTCGGGGCGAGGGAATCATGAACACTGAAGCTTTCTTT.

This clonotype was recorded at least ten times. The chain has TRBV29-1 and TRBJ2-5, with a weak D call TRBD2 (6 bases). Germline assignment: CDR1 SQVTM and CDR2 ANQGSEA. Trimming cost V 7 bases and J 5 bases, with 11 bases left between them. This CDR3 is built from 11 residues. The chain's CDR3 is CSGRELETQYF. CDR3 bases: TGCAGCGGCCGGGAGCTGGAGACCCAGTACTTC.

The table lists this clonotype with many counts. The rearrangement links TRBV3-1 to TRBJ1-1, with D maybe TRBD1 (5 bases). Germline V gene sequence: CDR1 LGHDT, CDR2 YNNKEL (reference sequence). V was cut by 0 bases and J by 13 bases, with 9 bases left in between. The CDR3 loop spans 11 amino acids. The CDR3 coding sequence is TGTGCCAGCAGCCAAGACGGACATGTTTTCTTT. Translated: CASSQDGHVFF.

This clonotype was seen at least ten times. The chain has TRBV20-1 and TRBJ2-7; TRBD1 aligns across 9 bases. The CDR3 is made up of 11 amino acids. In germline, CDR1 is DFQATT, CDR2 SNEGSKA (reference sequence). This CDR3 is CSPGQGGEQYF. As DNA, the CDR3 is TGCAGCCCGGGACAGGGAGGCGAGCAGTACTTC.

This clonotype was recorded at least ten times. The CDR3 protein is CSAGDRGPYGYTF. The CDR3 region has the DNA TGCAGTGCTGGGGACAGGGGGCCCTATGGCTACACCTTC. This chain connects TRBV20-1 to TRBJ1-2; TRBD1 agrees at 12 bases. CDR3 length: 13 residues. Germline lookup yields CDR1 DFQATT and CDR2 SNEGSKA (reference sequence). The ends lost 5 bases at V and 4 bases at J; junction bases unmatched: 2.

The CDR3 bases are TGTGCCAGCAGCCGAGGACACATCCAAGAGACCCAGTACTTC. Translation gives CASSRGHIQETQYF. The rearrangement joins TRBV7-2 to TRBJ2-5; possibly TRBD1 for D (5 bases). This CDR3 comprises 14 residues. CDR1 and CDR2 from the germline V gene are SGHTA and FQGNSA. Trimming left V 5 bases short and J 1 base short, with 11 bases between.

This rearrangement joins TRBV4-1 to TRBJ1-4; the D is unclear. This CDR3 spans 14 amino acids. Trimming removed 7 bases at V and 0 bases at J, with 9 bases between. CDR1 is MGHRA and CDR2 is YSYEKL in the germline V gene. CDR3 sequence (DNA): TGCGCCAGCAAACATCCTGCAACTAATGAAAAACTGTTTTTT. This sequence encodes CASKHPATNEKLFF.

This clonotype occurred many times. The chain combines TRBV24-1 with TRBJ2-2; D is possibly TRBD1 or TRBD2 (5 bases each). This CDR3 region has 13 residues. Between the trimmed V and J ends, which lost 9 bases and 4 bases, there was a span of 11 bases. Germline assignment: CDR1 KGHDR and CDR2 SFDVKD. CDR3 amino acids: CATSGRATGELFF. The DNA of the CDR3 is TGTGCCACCTCGGGACGCGCCACCGGGGAGCTGTTTTTT.

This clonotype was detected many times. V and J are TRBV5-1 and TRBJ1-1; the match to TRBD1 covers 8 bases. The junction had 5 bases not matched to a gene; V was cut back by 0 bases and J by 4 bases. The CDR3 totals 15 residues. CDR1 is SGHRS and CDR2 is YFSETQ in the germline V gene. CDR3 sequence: CASSLAQGESTEAFF. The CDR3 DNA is TGCGCCAGCAGCTTGGCACAGGGGGAGAGCACTGAAGCTTTCTTT.

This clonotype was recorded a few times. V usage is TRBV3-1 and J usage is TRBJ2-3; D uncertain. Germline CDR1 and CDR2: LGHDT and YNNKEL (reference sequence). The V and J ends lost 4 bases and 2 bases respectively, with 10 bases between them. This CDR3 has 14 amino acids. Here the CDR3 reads CASSPRHTTDTQYF. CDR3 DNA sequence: TGTGCCAGCAGCCCCAGGCATACCACAGATACGCAGTATTTT.

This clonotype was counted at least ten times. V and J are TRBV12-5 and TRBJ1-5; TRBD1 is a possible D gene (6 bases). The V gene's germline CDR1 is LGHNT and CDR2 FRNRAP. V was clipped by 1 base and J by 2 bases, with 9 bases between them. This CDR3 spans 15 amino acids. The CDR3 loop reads CASGLGGAGNQPQHF. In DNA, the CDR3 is TGTGCTAGTGGTTTGGGGGGGGCCGGCAATCAGCCCCAGCATTTT.

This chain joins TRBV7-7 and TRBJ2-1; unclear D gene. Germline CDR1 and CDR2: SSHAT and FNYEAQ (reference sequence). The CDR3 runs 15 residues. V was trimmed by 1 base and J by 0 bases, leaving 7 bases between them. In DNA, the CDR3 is TGTGCCAGCAGCTTAGAGGAAGGCTCCTACAATGAGCAGTTCTTC. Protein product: CASSLEEGSYNEQFF. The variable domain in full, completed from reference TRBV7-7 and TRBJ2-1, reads GAGVSQSPRYKVTKRGQDVTLRCDPISSHATLYWYQQALGQGPEFLTYFNYEAQPDKSGLPSDRFSAERPEGSISTLTIQRTEQRDSAMYRCASSLEEGSYNEQFFGPGTRLTVL.

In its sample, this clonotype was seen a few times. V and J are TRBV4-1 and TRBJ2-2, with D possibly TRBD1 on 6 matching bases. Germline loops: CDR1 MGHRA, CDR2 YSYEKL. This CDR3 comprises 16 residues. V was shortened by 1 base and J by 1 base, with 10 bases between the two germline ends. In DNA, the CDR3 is TGCGCCAGCAGCCAAGGCCCGGGACAGAACACCGGGGAGCTGTTTTTT. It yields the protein CASSQGPGQNTGELFF.

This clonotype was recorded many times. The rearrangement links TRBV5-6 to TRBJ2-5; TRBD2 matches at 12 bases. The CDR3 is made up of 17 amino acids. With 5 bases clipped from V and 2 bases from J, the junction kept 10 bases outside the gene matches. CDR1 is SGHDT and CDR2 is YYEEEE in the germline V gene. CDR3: CASRGLAGTGSQETQYF. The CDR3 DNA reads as TGTGCCAGCAGAGGACTAGCGGGAACTGGTAGTCAAGAGACCCAGTACTTC.